The 24 T cell receptor beta chains given below trace back to one sample, sequenced in a study of OX40 agonist ivuxolimab in advanced cancers. Sequencing used immunoSEQ multiplex PCR; TCRdb keeps in-frame clones, though not all of them. The repertoire holds 80,000 to 95,000 clones, just over 85% seen once, with less than 2% in the top ten. Sequenced here: CD4+ or CD8+ T cells sorted from blood, sampled in a trial of the OX40 agonist ivuxolimab. These receptors were taken from an adult with an advanced solid tumor such as melanoma, head and neck, liver or kidney cancer.

V gene TRBV25-1 combines with J gene TRBJ2-2; 10 bases agree with TRBD1. V shed 8 bases, J shed 5 bases, and the junction held 8 bases outside the gene matches. The V gene's germline CDR1 is MGHDK and CDR2 SYGVNS. This CDR3 contains 15 residues. The CDR3 protein is CASGIGTGDTGELFF. CDR3 bases: TGTGCCAGCGGAATCGGGACAGGGGATACCGGGGAGCTGTTTTTT.

This clone was counted once. V usage is TRBV6-1 and J usage is TRBJ1-1, with 7 bases that match TRBD1. CDR3 length equals 15 residues. Germline lookup yields CDR1 MNHNS and CDR2 SASEGT. V gave up 5 bases and J gave up 3 bases; unmatched junction bases: 9. CDR3 protein: CASSLSGGMDTEAFF. DNA of the CDR3: TGTGCCAGCAGTTTGTCAGGGGGAATGGACACTGAAGCTTTCTTT.

The chain links TRBV19 to TRBJ1-3; 7 bases are shared with TRBD1. The ends lost 7 bases at V and 2 bases at J; junction bases unmatched: 5. Germline CDR1 reads LNHDA; CDR2 reads SQIVND (reference sequence). This CDR3 contains 14 residues. CDR3 sequence: CASKLRGAGNTIYF. The CDR3, as DNA: TGTGCCAGTAAGCTCAGGGGGGCTGGAAACACCATATATTTT. The whole variable domain, remainder taken from reference TRBV19 and TRBJ1-3, is DGGITQSPKYLFRKEGQNVTLSCEQNLNHDAMYWYRQDPGQGLRLIYYSQIVNDFQKGDIAEGYSVSREKKESFPLTVTSAQKNPTAFYLCASKLRGAGNTIYFGEGSWLTVV.

This clone was counted a single time. The chain employs TRBV28 and TRBJ2-6; D might be TRBD1 (5 bases). Germline CDR1 MDHEN, CDR2 SYDVKM. Trimming took 6 bases from V and 4 from J, leaving 19 bases between them. The CDR3 has 17 amino acids. The CDR3 DNA follows: TGTGCCAGCAGCATTTGGGGCAGCAGTCCGGGGGCCAACGTCCTGACTTTC. Translated, it gives CASSIWGSSPGANVLTF.

This chain links TRBV7-2 with TRBJ2-2; no definite D call. The CDR3 is 12 residues long. Germline V gene lookup returns CDR1 SGHTA and CDR2 FQGNSA. V lost 4 bases and J lost 2, with 2 bases in between. The CDR3 protein is CASSSNTGELFF. DNA for the CDR3: TGTGCCAGCAGCTCTAACACCGGGGAGCTGTTTTTT.

The chain's CDR3 is CASRSRTGSKPQHF. The CDR3 DNA sequence: TGTGCCAGCAGATCCCGGACAGGGAGCAAGCCCCAGCATTTT. V is TRBV6-5 and J is TRBJ1-5; 8 bases line up with TRBD1. Per the germline V gene, CDR1 is MNHEY and CDR2 is SVGAGI. V shed 6 bases, J shed 8 bases, and the junction held 9 bases outside the gene matches. The CDR3 is 14 amino acids.

The genes are TRBV4-2 and TRBJ2-7, with 9 bases matching TRBD2. CDR3 length equals 14 residues. The V segment lost 8 bases and the J segment 6 bases; nucleotides outside the gene matches: 11. CDR1 LGHNA and CDR2 YNFKEQ come from the germline V gene. The CDR3 DNA follows: TGTGCCAGCCGGAGGCAGCGGGGGGCCCCCGAGCAGTACTTC. Protein: CASRRQRGAPEQYF.

This chain uses TRBV12-5 with TRBJ2-2; TRBD1 or TRBD2 may be the D gene (6 bases each). The CDR3 has 13 residues. Per the germline V gene, CDR1 is LGHNT and CDR2 is FRNRAP. V lost 6 bases, J lost 4 bases, and 9 bases lay in between. The CDR3 loop reads CASGPGATGELFF. The CDR3 coding sequence is TGTGCTAGTGGCCCGGGGGCCACCGGGGAGCTGTTTTTT.

V usage is TRBV6-1 and J usage is TRBJ2-7; D is possibly TRBD1 or TRBD2 (5 bases each). This CDR3 has 14 residues. The germline V gene has CDR1 MNHNS and CDR2 SASEGT. The ends were cut back, 3 bases at V and 2 bases at J, with 11 bases in the middle. CDR3 bases: TGTGCCAGCAGTGAGCTTGGGGGAACCTACGAGCAGTACTTC. This encodes CASSELGGTYEQYF.

This chain joins TRBV2 and TRBJ2-5, with D tentatively TRBD1 (7 bases). Trimming removed 6 bases at V and 9 bases at J, with 20 bases between. CDR1 is SNHLY, CDR2 FYNNEI, per germline. This CDR3 region has 14 residues. The DNA for the CDR3 is TGTGCCAGCAGCTGGGGGGACAGTACTACGTCCCAGTACTTC. Translating it yields CASSWGDSTTSQYF.

J is TRBJ1-1 and V is TRBV6-1, with 10 bases lining up with TRBD1. Germline-derived CDR1 and CDR2 are MNHNS and SASEGT. Trimming removed 8 bases from V and 6 bases from J; junction bases left unmatched: 12. The CDR3 length is 15 residues. CDR3 protein: CASVRATGGTAEAFF. CDR3 sequence (DNA): TGTGCCAGCGTCAGGGCGACAGGGGGCACAGCTGAAGCTTTCTTT.

V is TRBV21-1 and J is TRBJ1-3; TRBD1 is taken as the D call from the table, unchecked against the DNA. TRBV21-1 is assigned pseudogene status. This CDR3 has 15 residues. This chain's CDR3 is CASSTTEERGNTIYF. The CDR3 DNA follows: TGTGCCAGCAGCACGACAGAGGAACGAGGAAACACCATATATTTT.

This sequence joins TRBV7-2 and TRBJ2-2; D perhaps matches TRBD2 (5 bases). The CDR3 covers 16 residues. Germline V lookup: CDR1 SGHTA, CDR2 FQGNSA. Deletions cut 3 bases from V and 4 bases from J, with 15 bases between. CDR3 sequence (DNA): TGTGCCAGCAGCTTCCCACGGGGAGAGAGCACCGGGGAGCTGTTTTTT. It translates to CASSFPRGESTGELFF.

The rearrangement links TRBV7-2 to TRBJ2-7, with 13 bases lining up with TRBD2. CDR3 size: 18 residues. The germline V gene encodes CDR1 SGHTA and CDR2 FQGNSA. The junction had 6 bases not matched to a gene; V was cut back by 1 base and J by 0 bases. CDR3 residues: CASSLGRLAGGPSYEQYF. CDR3 sequence (DNA): TGTGCCAGCAGCTTAGGGAGACTAGCGGGGGGACCCTCCTACGAGCAGTACTTC.

The V and J genes are TRBV7-2 and TRBJ1-5; D gene uncertain. The CDR3 covers 13 residues. Germline V CDR1 and CDR2: SGHTA, FQGNSA. V lost 5 bases, J lost 4 bases, and 9 bases lay in between. For the CDR3, the DNA is TGTGCCAGCAGCCCGGCATGGAATCAGCCCCAGCATTTT. It translates to CASSPAWNQPQHF.

This chain joins TRBV20-1 and TRBJ1-2; D uncertain. The CDR3 has 11 residues. V was pared by 0 bases and J by 10 bases, with 9 bases between. Germline V gene sequence: CDR1 DFQATT, CDR2 SNEGSKA (reference sequence). In nucleotides, the CDR3 is TGCAGTGCTAGAGAACACGAGACCTACACCTTC. It specifies CSAREHETYTF.

In its sample, this clone was seen once. The CDR3 loop is CASSFTGGADTQYF. The CDR3, as DNA: TGTGCCAGTAGTTTCACAGGGGGGGCAGATACGCAGTATTTT. This sequence joins TRBV19 and TRBJ2-3; possibly TRBD1 for D (8 bases). With 5 bases removed from V and 4 bases from J, the gap between germline ends came to 13 bases. The CDR3 sequence is 14 residues long. Germline V lookup: CDR1 LNHDA, CDR2 SQIVND (reference sequence).

The chain uses TRBV19 and TRBJ2-3, with D perhaps matching TRBD1 (5 bases). The CDR3 loop spans 15 amino acids. V lost 3 bases and J 0 bases, leaving 10 bases between the germline ends. CDR1 and CDR2 (germline): LNHDA, SQIVND (reference sequence). The CDR3 loop reads CASSIDSRSTDTQYF. CDR3 nucleotides: TGTGCCAGTAGTATTGACAGCCGAAGCACAGATACGCAGTATTTT.

The chain links TRBV11-1 to TRBJ2-3; 9 bases align to TRBD2. Germline CDR1 reads SGHAT; CDR2 reads FQDESV (reference sequence). Trimming removed 4 bases from V and 4 bases from J; junction bases left unmatched: 12. The CDR3 sequence is 17 residues long. The CDR3 spells CASSSTGTSKISDTQYF. CDR3 nucleotides: TGTGCCAGCAGCTCAACGGGGACTAGCAAGATCTCAGATACGCAGTATTTT.

V and J are TRBV7-2 and TRBJ1-5; 8 nucleotides align to TRBD1. Germline values: CDR1 SGHTA, CDR2 FQGNSA. The CDR3 consists of 14 residues. The V gene end was trimmed by 5 bases and the J gene end by 5 bases; junction bases not matched to a gene: 5. The CDR3 coding sequence is TGTGCCAGCAGCCAGACAGGGGAGGATCAGCCCCAGCATTTT. Amino acids: CASSQTGEDQPQHF.

The CDR3 is CASSSPGRDYGYTF. The CDR3 nucleotides are TGTGCCAGCAGTTCTCCAGGACGGGACTATGGCTACACCTTC. This chain uses TRBV28 with TRBJ1-2; D is ambiguous. This CDR3 is built from 14 residues. CDR1 is MDHEN, CDR2 SYDVKM, per germline. V was clipped by 4 bases and J by 3 bases, with 12 bases between them.

This rearrangement joins TRBV5-4 to TRBJ2-5; tentative D call: TRBD2 (6 bases). Trimming took 6 bases from V and 1 from J, leaving 13 bases between them. This CDR3 region has 14 residues. Germline assignment: CDR1 SGHNT and CDR2 YYREEE (reference sequence). The CDR3 region is CASTSTSSQETQYF. Written as DNA, the CDR3 is TGTGCCAGCACCTCTACTAGCAGCCAAGAGACCCAGTACTTC.

This chain links TRBV6-6 with TRBJ1-1, with D perhaps matching TRBD1 (6 bases). CDR1 and CDR2 from the germline V gene are MNHNY and SVGAGI (reference sequence). The germline V and J ends were trimmed by 4 bases and 3 bases, with 12 bases remaining between them. This CDR3 contains 14 residues. DNA for the CDR3: TGTGCCAGCAGTTTCCGGGACACGGACACTGAAGCTTTCTTT. Protein sequence: CASSFRDTDTEAFF.

This chain links TRBV5-4 with TRBJ1-4; TRBD1 matches 11 bases. J lost 8 bases, V lost 3 bases, and 0 bases had no gene match. Germline CDR1 SGHNT, CDR2 YYREEE (reference sequence). The CDR3 extends over 13 amino acids. CDR3 in amino acids: CASSWDRGEKLFF. The CDR3 nucleotides are TGTGCCAGCAGCTGGGACAGGGGGGAAAAACTGTTTTTT.